Listed here are 21 T cell receptor beta chains from one sample, sequenced in a study of cytomegalovirus exposure and HLA in healthy donors. PCR was performed using 60 Vbeta and 13 Jbeta primers. Using immunoSEQ multiplex PCR, the repertoire was profiled, and TCRdb retains in-frame clones only, with some absent. The data show approximately 170,000 clones, around 85% seen once. The sample comprised PBMCs. The origin of the receptors is a male donor in good health and CMV-seronegative.

This chain links TRBV19 with TRBJ2-1, with TRBD2 matching 10 bases. CDR3 length: 16 amino acids. Unmatched junction bases numbered 7, after V lost 4 bases and J lost 4 bases. The germline gives CDR1 LNHDA, CDR2 SQIVND (reference sequence). Here the CDR3 DNA reads TGTGCCAGTAGTAAAATAGCGGGGGGTAGATACAATGAGCAGTTCTTC. Protein sequence: CASSKIAGGRYNEQFF. The full variable domain, with the rest looked up from reference TRBV19 and TRBJ2-1, is DGGITQSPKYLFRKEGQNVTLSCEQNLNHDAMYWYRQDPGQGLRLIYYSQIVNDFQKGDIAEGYSVSREKKESFPLTVTSAQKNPTAFYLCASSKIAGGRYNEQFFGPGTRLTVL.

This clone appeared a single time. This chain links TRBV25-1 with TRBJ1-2; 7 nucleotides match TRBD1. Germline CDR1 MGHDK, CDR2 SYGVNS. The CDR3 loop spans 15 amino acids. Germline trimming cut 2 bases from V and 4 bases from J; bases unmatched to any gene: 7. This chain's CDR3 is CASSETGTAPYGYTF. DNA of the CDR3: TGTGCCAGCAGTGAAACCGGGACAGCCCCCTATGGCTACACCTTC.

V gene TRBV7-2 combines with J gene TRBJ2-7, with D perhaps TRBD2 (5 bases). With 2 bases removed from V and 6 bases from J, the gap between germline ends came to 23 bases. CDR1 and CDR2 (germline): SGHTA, FQGNSA. The CDR3 contains 17 residues. The CDR3 DNA reads TGTGCCAGCAGCTTATTCGGCCGAGGTGCGGGTCGTAGCGAGCAGTACTTC. Translation gives CASSLFGRGAGRSEQYF.

This chain joins TRBV13 and TRBJ2-3; TRBD2 is a possible D gene (6 bases). This CDR3 contains 16 residues. The germline gives CDR1 PRHDT, CDR2 FYEKMQ (reference sequence). V was cut by 5 bases and J by 8 bases, with 23 bases left in between. This chain's CDR3 is CASSPLAPGFHRTQYF. The CDR3 DNA sequence: TGTGCCAGCAGCCCGCTAGCGCCCGGTTTTCATCGTACGCAGTATTTT.

The rearrangement joins TRBV5-4 to TRBJ1-2; maybe TRBD1 (5 bases). The CDR3 length is 13 residues. Trimming removed 0 bases at V and 7 bases at J, with 10 bases between. CDR1 is SGHNT, CDR2 YYREEE, per germline (reference sequence). This CDR3 is CASSLAGIGGYTF. The CDR3 bases are TGTGCCAGCAGCTTGGCAGGGATTGGTGGCTACACCTTC. The complete variable domain, with remaining parts taken from reference TRBV5-4 and TRBJ1-2, reads ETGVTQSPTHLIKTRGQQVTLRCSSQSGHNTVSWYQQALGQGPQFIFQYYREEENGRGNFPPRFSGLQFPNYSSELNVNALELDDSALYLCASSLAGIGGYTFGSGTRLTVV.

The genes are TRBV27 and TRBJ1-4; D is unresolved. Germline values: CDR1 MNHEY, CDR2 SMNVEV (reference sequence). The CDR3 length is 16 residues. Trimming removed 8 bases at V and 3 bases at J, with 19 bases between. CDR3 nucleotide sequence: TGTGCCAGCCGCCCCCGGGTAACCGGATCTAATGAAAAACTGTTTTTT. Translation: CASRPRVTGSNEKLFF.

This chain connects TRBV18 to TRBJ1-5, with D maybe TRBD1 (5 bases). The CDR3 length is 14 residues. The V end was cut by 3 bases, the J end by 6 bases, with 12 bases between. CDR1 and CDR2 (germline): KGHSH, LQKENI. As DNA, the CDR3 is TGTGCCAGCTCACCCTCGGGGGGGAGTCAGCCCCAGCATTTT. This encodes CASSPSGGSQPQHF.

This sequence joins TRBV5-4 and TRBJ1-6; possibly TRBD1 for D (5 bases). CDR3 size: 15 residues. Trimming removed 4 bases at V and 7 bases at J, with 15 bases between. Germline V gene data show CDR1 as SGHNT and CDR2 as YYREEE (reference sequence). The CDR3 spells CASSTKQGFNSPLHF. In DNA, the CDR3 is TGTGCCAGCAGCACTAAGCAGGGTTTCAATTCACCCCTCCACTTT.

The chain uses TRBV25-1 and TRBJ2-5; no clear D gene. The CDR3 loop spans 13 amino acids. Germline CDR1 reads MGHDK; CDR2 reads SYGVNS. V was trimmed by 4 bases and J by 5 bases, leaving 11 bases between them. The CDR3 protein is CASSGEAHETQYF. For the CDR3, the DNA is TGTGCCAGCAGTGGTGAGGCTCACGAGACCCAGTACTTC. The variable domain in full, completed from reference TRBV25-1 and TRBJ2-5, reads EADIYQTPRYLVIGTGKKITLECSQTMGHDKMYWYQQDPGMELHLIHYSYGVNSTEKGDLSSESTVSRIRTEHFPLTLESARPSHTSQYLCASSGEAHETQYFGPGTRLLVL.

This chain links TRBV6-4 with TRBJ1-5; 8 bases line up with TRBD1. The V gene end was trimmed by 5 bases and the J gene end by 7 bases; junction bases not matched to a gene: 4. Germline lookup yields CDR1 MRHNA and CDR2 SNTAGT. CDR3 length: 13 amino acids. The CDR3 loop reads CASSYDRGQPQHF. The CDR3 DNA sequence: TGTGCCAGCAGTTATGACAGGGGCCAGCCCCAGCATTTT.

V is TRBV5-4 and J is TRBJ2-3, with D possibly matching TRBD1 (6 bases). Germline V lookup: CDR1 SGHNT, CDR2 YYREEE (reference sequence). The CDR3 length is 16 residues. The germline V and J ends were trimmed by 1 base and 0 bases, with 12 bases remaining between them. CDR3 protein: CASSLTGTPSTDTQYF. The CDR3 DNA follows: TGTGCCAGCAGCTTGACGGGGACACCTAGCACAGATACGCAGTATTTT.

The CDR3 here is CASSAINEQFF. For the CDR3, the DNA is TGTGCCAGCAGTGCCATCAATGAGCAGTTCTTC. The rearrangement links TRBV2 to TRBJ2-1, with D uncertain. The CDR3 spans 11 residues. The V and J ends lost 4 bases and 6 bases respectively, with 4 bases between them. Germline V lookup: CDR1 SNHLY, CDR2 FYNNEI.

The chain has TRBV5-6 and TRBJ2-5; 9 bases are shared with TRBD1. Germline CDR1 reads SGHDT; CDR2 reads YYEEEE. The CDR3 is 17 residues long. V trimming: 4 bases; J trimming: 5 bases; junction bases outside the gene matches: 15. Here the CDR3 DNA reads TGTGCCAGCAGCACCCATGTGGGGACAGGGTTTGTTGAGACCCAGTACTTC. It encodes CASSTHVGTGFVETQYF.

This clone was observed a few times. This chain joins TRBV7-9 and TRBJ2-5; possible D gene TRBD1, 5 bases. This CDR3 spans 15 amino acids. V lost 2 bases, J lost 0 bases, and 10 bases lay in between. Germline loops: CDR1 SEHNR, CDR2 FQNEAQ (reference sequence). CDR3 amino acids: CASSLTGAHQETQYF. In DNA, the CDR3 is TGTGCCAGCAGCTTAACAGGAGCCCACCAAGAGACCCAGTACTTC.

This clone was seen a handful of times. The CDR3: CASSYYGTEAFF. Here the CDR3 DNA reads TGTGCCAGCAGCTATTACGGCACTGAAGCTTTCTTT. V and J are TRBV2 and TRBJ1-1; D not resolved. The V end was cut by 6 bases, the J end by 4 bases, with 9 bases between. The CDR3 runs to 12 residues. In germline, CDR1 is SNHLY, CDR2 FYNNEI.

CDR3 amino acids: CASRMGQHSGNQPQHF. The CDR3 coding sequence is TGTGCCAGCAGGATGGGACAGCACTCGGGCAATCAGCCCCAGCATTTT. The rearrangement links TRBV2 to TRBJ1-5, with 7 bases fitting TRBD1. The CDR3 contains 16 residues. Germline V gives CDR1 SNHLY, CDR2 FYNNEI. Trimming at V came to 6 bases and at J to 2 bases, leaving 10 bases not matched to a gene.

This clone was observed a few times. The chain recombines TRBV4-1 with TRBJ2-1; TRBD2 matches 8 bases. From germline, CDR1 is MGHRA and CDR2 YSYEKL. Unmatched junction bases numbered 8, after V lost 1 base and J lost 6 bases. This CDR3 is built from 16 residues. The CDR3 region has the DNA TGCGCCAGCAGCCAAGCCGCGGGGACTAGAATCAATGAGCAGTTCTTC. Its translation is CASSQAAGTRINEQFF.

This clone came up a few times. The V call is TRBV27, the J call TRBJ1-1; 9 bases are a match to TRBD1. Per the germline V gene, CDR1 is MNHEY and CDR2 is SMNVEV (reference sequence). The CDR3 spans 14 residues. The V and J ends lost 6 bases and 4 bases, in that order; junction bases with no gene match: 6. The CDR3 sequence is CASSRQGGTTEAFF. Written as DNA, the CDR3 is TGTGCCAGCAGCAGACAGGGGGGGACCACTGAAGCTTTCTTT.

A few counts support this clone. The V gene is TRBV6-1, the J gene TRBJ2-5; the match to TRBD2 covers 7 bases. J lost 2 bases, V lost 0 bases, and 6 bases had no gene match. Germline CDR1 reads MNHNS; CDR2 reads SASEGT. CDR3 size: 16 residues. In DNA form, the CDR3 reads TGTGCCAGCAGTGAAGCTTCGGGGGGAGTTCAAGAGACCCAGTACTTC. Its translation is CASSEASGGVQETQYF.

The rearrangement joins TRBV5-1 to TRBJ2-3, with 14 bases that match TRBD2. Germline CDR1 and CDR2: SGHRS and YFSETQ. The CDR3 has 17 residues. V shed 4 bases, J shed 3 bases, and the junction held 7 bases outside the gene matches. This CDR3 is CASSLGTSGGRTDTQYF. The CDR3 region has the DNA TGCGCCAGCAGCCTCGGGACTAGCGGGGGACGGACAGATACGCAGTATTTT.

The V and J genes are TRBV4-3 and TRBJ2-3, with a weak D call TRBD2 (6 bases). Germline assignment: CDR1 LGHNA and CDR2 YSLEER. The CDR3 consists of 15 residues. V was trimmed by 5 bases and J by 2 bases, leaving 14 bases between them. The CDR3 DNA reads TGCGCCAGCAGCTTGACGGGGGTGCCCACAGATACGCAGTATTTT. It codes for CASSLTGVPTDTQYF.